These 30 T cell receptor beta chains share one sample of origin, sequenced in a study of OX40 agonist ivuxolimab in advanced cancers. The repertoire was sequenced with immunoSEQ multiplex PCR; TCRdb's copy has only in-frame clones and lacks some. Of 75,000 to 90,000 clones listed, about 90% were seen once; the top ten hold roughly 8.7%. The sequencing used CD4+ or CD8+ T cells sorted from blood, collected in a trial of the OX40 agonist ivuxolimab. The receptors stem from an adult with an advanced solid tumor such as melanoma, head and neck, liver or kidney cancer.

The chain carries TRBV28 and TRBJ2-6; the D is unclear. Germline CDR1 MDHEN, CDR2 SYDVKM. The CDR3 length is 13 residues. Trimming shortened V by 3 bases and J by 2 bases, and 2 bases separated the two germline ends. The CDR3 spells CASSFTGANVLTF. The CDR3 DNA follows: TGTGCCAGCAGTTTCACTGGGGCCAACGTCCTGACTTTC.

The chain is built from TRBV6-6 and TRBJ1-1; D is uncertain. The V gene's germline CDR1 is MNHNY and CDR2 SVGAGI (reference sequence). The germline V and J ends were trimmed by 0 bases and 0 bases, with 8 bases remaining between them. The CDR3 spans 15 residues. CDR3 coding DNA: TGTGCCAGCAGTTACTCGACGGCCCTGAACACTGAAGCTTTCTTT. This sequence encodes CASSYSTALNTEAFF.

The V call is TRBV28, the J call TRBJ2-5; TRBD1 is a possible D gene (5 bases). V lost 3 bases, J lost 2 bases, and 10 bases lay in between. Germline loops: CDR1 MDHEN, CDR2 SYDVKM. The CDR3 spans 14 residues. CDR3 in amino acids: CASSFVGDQETQYF. The CDR3 DNA reads as TGTGCCAGCAGTTTTGTAGGGGATCAAGAGACCCAGTACTTC.

For this clone: The sample holds other DNA sequences that translate to the same CDR3. The chain joins TRBV27 to TRBJ2-1; D may be TRBD2 (6 bases). V was cut by 2 bases and J by 7 bases, with 6 bases left in between. The germline V gene has CDR1 MNHEY and CDR2 SMNVEV (reference sequence). The length of the CDR3 is 12 residues. CDR3 nucleotide sequence: TGTGCCAGCAGTTTAGGGGGGAATGAGCAGTTCTTC. The encoded protein is CASSLGGNEQFF.

The chain couples TRBV30 to TRBJ2-5; D is perhaps TRBD2 (7 bases). The CDR3 consists of 13 residues. Germline CDR1 is GTSNPN and CDR2 is SVGIG (reference sequence). V gave up 8 bases and J gave up 5 bases, with 18 bases separating them. This CDR3 reads CAPRGGFGETQYF. The CDR3 DNA reads as TGTGCCCCAAGGGGGGGCTTCGGGGAGACCCAGTACTTC.

The chain employs TRBV28 and TRBJ1-6; no firm D call. The CDR3 has 14 residues. V lost 2 bases and J lost 2, with 4 bases in between. Germline lookup yields CDR1 MDHEN and CDR2 SYDVKM. CDR3 sequence: CASSLSPYNSPLHF. The CDR3 bases are TGTGCCAGCAGTTTAAGCCCCTATAATTCACCCCTCCACTTT.

The chain combines TRBV4-1 with TRBJ2-2; D call uncertain. CDR3 length equals 14 residues. Trimming took 1 base from V and 4 from J, leaving 7 bases between them. Germline-derived CDR1 and CDR2 are MGHRA and YSYEKL. The CDR3 DNA sequence: TGCGCCAGCAGCCAAGTATCAGGCACCGGGGAGCTGTTTTTT. It translates to CASSQVSGTGELFF.

The rearrangement links TRBV7-3 to TRBJ1-1, with D unclear. The CDR3 consists of 14 residues. Trimming shortened V by 2 bases and J by 3 bases, and 10 bases separated the two germline ends. Germline assignment: CDR1 SGHTA and CDR2 FQGTGA. CDR3 coding DNA: TGTGCCAGCAGCTTATTAGGCGGAGACACTGAAGCTTTCTTT. It codes for CASSLLGGDTEAFF.

The V and J genes are TRBV7-9 and TRBJ2-3; D unclear. Germline lookup yields CDR1 SEHNR and CDR2 FQNEAQ (reference sequence). The CDR3 has 11 amino acids. V gave up 5 bases and J gave up 2 bases, with 2 bases separating them. CDR3 sequence (DNA): TGTGCCAGCAGCAACACAGATACGCAGTATTTT. Protein product: CASSNTDTQYF. Using reference TRBV7-9 and TRBJ2-3 for the parts outside the CDR3, the full variable domain is DTGVSQNPRHKITKRGQNVTFRCDPISEHNRLYWYRQTLGQGPEFLTYFQNEAQLEKSRLLSDRFSAERPKGSFSTLEIQRTEQGDSAMYLCASSNTDTQYFGPGTRLTVL.

This chain uses TRBV4-1 with TRBJ1-2; a possible D gene is TRBD1 (6 bases). V was shortened by 1 base and J by 8 bases, with 14 bases between the two germline ends. The CDR3 contains 14 residues. Germline CDR1 and CDR2: MGHRA and YSYEKL. The CDR3 loop is CASSQGGQSVGYTF. The CDR3 DNA reads as TGCGCCAGCAGCCAAGGGGGACAATCGGTAGGCTACACCTTC.

The chain is built from TRBV4-1 and TRBJ1-5, with D maybe TRBD1 (5 bases). Germline CDR1 MGHRA, CDR2 YSYEKL. CDR3 size: 16 residues. V lost 0 bases and J 2 bases, leaving 11 bases between the germline ends. This CDR3 reads CASSQDSLRGNQPQHF. In DNA, the CDR3 is TGCGCCAGCAGCCAAGACAGCCTCAGGGGCAATCAGCCCCAGCATTTT.

The V and J genes are TRBV9 and TRBJ2-3; D is ambiguous. The V and J ends lost 3 bases and 2 bases respectively, with 7 bases between them. CDR1 and CDR2 (germline): SGDLS, YYNGEE. This CDR3 contains 13 residues. The DNA of the CDR3 is TGTGCCAGCAGCGCCAGCTTCACAGATACGCAGTATTTT. Amino acids: CASSASFTDTQYF.

By sample fraction, this clone is medium-sized. The V gene is TRBV6-5, the J gene TRBJ1-4; no firm D call. Trimming left V 4 bases short and J 0 bases short, with 6 bases between. The CDR3 covers 14 residues. Germline V gene lookup returns CDR1 MNHEY and CDR2 SVGAGI. The chain's CDR3 is CASSSSATNEKLFF. The DNA of the CDR3 is TGTGCCAGCAGTTCAAGTGCAACTAATGAAAAACTGTTTTTT.

The chain combines TRBV28 with TRBJ1-3, with TRBD1 matching 7 bases. Germline V gives CDR1 MDHEN, CDR2 SYDVKM. The CDR3 consists of 15 residues. The V segment lost 5 bases and the J segment 0 bases; nucleotides outside the gene matches: 4. For the CDR3, the DNA is TGTGCCAGCAGTCTACAGGGGTACTCTGGAAACACCATATATTTT. This codes for CASSLQGYSGNTIYF.

CDR3 in DNA: TGTGCCAGTAGTCTGGGACTAGCGGGAGGTAGCAATGAGCAGTTCTTC. Translating it yields CASSLGLAGGSNEQFF. The chain has TRBV19 and TRBJ2-1; 15 bases line up with TRBD2. The CDR3 is made up of 16 amino acids. CDR1 and CDR2 (germline): LNHDA, SQIVND (reference sequence). After removal of 5 bases from V and 6 bases from J, the junction contained 5 bases not matched to a gene.

V gene TRBV13 combines with J gene TRBJ2-7, with 8 bases that match TRBD1. V lost 5 bases to trimming and J lost 5 bases; unmatched junction nucleotides: 8. Germline CDR1 and CDR2: PRHDT and FYEKMQ (reference sequence). CDR3 length: 14 amino acids. CDR3 residues: CASSLRTGINEQYF. The CDR3 region has the DNA TGTGCCAGCAGCCTTAGGACAGGGATTAACGAGCAGTACTTC.

This clone is classed as medium-sized (0.01 to 0.1%). The chain joins TRBV28 to TRBJ2-1; 9 bases align to TRBD1. The ends lost 5 bases at V and 4 bases at J; junction bases unmatched: 3. The CDR3 loop spans 14 amino acids. The germline V gene encodes CDR1 MDHEN and CDR2 SYDVKM. CDR3 nucleotides: TGTGCCAGCAGTACCGGGACAGGGTACAATGAGCAGTTCTTC. It translates to CASSTGTGYNEQFF.

The chain has TRBV30 and TRBJ2-7; D is unclear. The CDR3 length is 16 residues. The V gene's germline CDR1 is GTSNPN and CDR2 SVGIG (reference sequence). Trimming pared 4 bases from V and 2 bases from J, leaving 21 bases between. This chain's CDR3 is CAWNAPRYLRTYEQYF. For the CDR3, the DNA is TGTGCCTGGAACGCTCCCAGGTACCTACGAACCTACGAGCAGTACTTC.

The rearrangement joins TRBV4-1 to TRBJ2-2, with D unresolved. V was pared by 0 bases and J by 5 bases, with 19 bases between. CDR3 size: 18 residues. Germline V gene sequence: CDR1 MGHRA, CDR2 YSYEKL. In DNA form, the CDR3 reads TGCGCCAGCAGCCAAGATAGTAGGGCCCTACGGTGGACCGGGGAGCTGTTTTTT. Protein sequence: CASSQDSRALRWTGELFF.

The V and J genes are TRBV4-3 and TRBJ1-1; tentatively, D is TRBD1 (5 bases). This CDR3 contains 17 residues. Germline lookup yields CDR1 LGHNA and CDR2 YSLEER. The germline V and J ends were trimmed by 0 bases and 3 bases, with 17 bases remaining between them. The CDR3 is CASSQEGWGVKDTEAFF. The CDR3 DNA sequence: TGCGCCAGCAGCCAAGAAGGGTGGGGGGTGAAGGACACTGAAGCTTTCTTT.

The V gene is TRBV9, the J gene TRBJ2-3; 9 nucleotides line up with TRBD2. The V gene's germline CDR1 is SGDLS and CDR2 YYNGEE. The CDR3 loop spans 17 amino acids. The J segment lost 6 bases and the V segment lost 4 bases, leaving 15 bases of the junction unmatched. CDR3 loop: CASSPMISGSRGDTQYF. The CDR3 DNA follows: TGTGCCAGCAGCCCAATGATTAGCGGGAGTAGGGGGGATACGCAGTATTTT. The full variable domain, in which reference TRBV9 and TRBJ2-3 provide the parts outside the CDR3, is DSGVTQTPKHLITATGQRVTLRCSPRSGDLSVYWYQQSLDQGLQFLIQYYNGEERAKGNILERFSAQQFPDLHSELNLSSLELGDSALYFCASSPMISGSRGDTQYFGPGTRLTVL.

The chain has TRBV9 and TRBJ2-6, with D hard to call. The V end lost 0 bases, the J end lost 2 bases, and 3 bases lay between the germline ends. CDR1 is SGDLS and CDR2 is YYNGEE in the germline V gene. CDR3 length equals 14 residues. Here the CDR3 DNA reads TGTGCCAGCAGCGTAGCTACTGGGGCCAACGTCCTGACTTTC. This gives the protein CASSVATGANVLTF.

About this clone: The junction differs from germline at one of its ends, possibly a read error. This sample also contains other DNA sequences that code for the same CDR3. V gene TRBV7-9 combines with J gene TRBJ2-3, with a possible D match to TRBD2 (5 bases). The CDR3 totals 12 residues. Germline CDR1 is SEHNR and CDR2 is FQNEAQ (reference sequence). The CDR3 sequence: CASSLAPDTQYF. The CDR3 DNA reads as TGTGCCAGCAGCCTAGCCCCAGATACGCAGTATTTT. Variable domain in full (rest from reference TRBV7-9 and TRBJ2-3): DTGVSQNPRHKITKRGQNVTFRCDPISEHNRLYWYRQTLGQGPEFLTYFQNEAQLEKSRLLSDRFSAERPKGSFSTLEIQRTEQGDSAMYLCASSLAPDTQYFGPGTRLTVL.

By share, this clone ranks as medium-sized. V gene TRBV9 combines with J gene TRBJ2-1; the match to TRBD1 covers 7 bases. CDR3 length equals 15 residues. Germline lookup yields CDR1 SGDLS and CDR2 YYNGEE. V shed 4 bases, J shed 3 bases, and the junction held 7 bases outside the gene matches. DNA of the CDR3: TGTGCCAGCAGCCGAAGACAGGGCGTCTACAATGAGCAGTTCTTC. Its protein is CASSRRQGVYNEQFF. The variable domain in full, completed from reference TRBV9 and TRBJ2-1, reads DSGVTQTPKHLITATGQRVTLRCSPRSGDLSVYWYQQSLDQGLQFLIQYYNGEERAKGNILERFSAQQFPDLHSELNLSSLELGDSALYFCASSRRQGVYNEQFFGPGTRLTVL.

The gene calls are TRBV4-1 and TRBJ2-5, with D uncertain. Germline CDR1 and CDR2: MGHRA and YSYEKL. The CDR3 runs 13 residues. Between the trimmed V and J ends, which lost 0 bases and 5 bases, there was a span of 7 bases. The CDR3 nucleotides read TGCGCCAGCAGCCAAGATGCGGAGGAGACCCAGTACTTC. Protein product: CASSQDAEETQYF.

The chain is built from TRBV5-8 and TRBJ1-2; D not resolved. The germline gives CDR1 SGHTS, CDR2 YDEGEE. V was pared by 4 bases and J by 5 bases, with 12 bases between. This CDR3 spans 13 amino acids. CDR3 amino acids: CASSEGRGYGYTF. Here the CDR3 DNA reads TGTGCCAGCAGCGAAGGACGAGGATATGGCTACACCTTC.

In DNA form, the CDR3 reads TGTGCCAGCAACCCTGCCGGTGGGCCGAAGACCGCTTTCTTT. Translating gives CASNPAGGPKTAFF. J is TRBJ1-1 and V is TRBV9; D unclear. Germline-derived CDR1 and CDR2 are SGDLS and YYNGEE. The CDR3 is 14 amino acids. Trimming left V 6 bases short and J 11 bases short, with 23 bases between.

V and J are TRBV10-3 and TRBJ2-7; 11 nucleotides align to TRBD1. The J segment lost 2 bases and the V segment lost 5 bases, leaving 2 bases of the junction unmatched. The CDR3 length is 14 residues. From germline, CDR1 is ENHRY and CDR2 SYGVKD. The CDR3 is CAISSGQGAYEQYV. CDR3 bases: TGTGCCATCAGTTCGGGACAGGGGGCCTACGAGCAGTACGTC.

V is TRBV5-1 and J is TRBJ2-3; no clear D gene. This CDR3 comprises 13 residues. Germline V gene sequence: CDR1 SGHRS, CDR2 YFSETQ. V shed 6 bases and J shed 3 bases, with 11 bases lying between them. CDR3 DNA: TGCGCCAGCAAGGGTGGATGGACAGATACGCAGTATTTT. It translates to CASKGGWTDTQYF. The full variable domain, in which reference TRBV5-1 and TRBJ2-3 provide the parts outside the CDR3, is KAGVTQTPRYLIKTRGQQVTLSCSPISGHRSVSWYQQTPGQGLQFLFEYFSETQRNKGNFPGRFSGRQFSNSRSEMNVSTLELGDSALYLCASKGGWTDTQYFGPGTRLTVL.

Concerning this clone itself: This same CDR3 is encoded by further DNA sequences in the sample. The chain links TRBV9 to TRBJ2-3, with D hard to call. Germline V gives CDR1 SGDLS, CDR2 YYNGEE. V shed 0 bases and J shed 0 bases, with 2 bases lying between them. This CDR3 has 13 residues. The DNA for the CDR3 is TGTGCCAGCAGCGTAGTTAGCACAGATACGCAGTATTTT. This encodes CASSVVSTDTQYF.